Listed here is a single TCR beta chain. Its antigen is not identified. The V gene lost 5 bases and the J gene lost 6 bases, with 11 bases spanning the gap. Germline V gene lookup returns CDR1 SGHTA and CDR2 FQGNSA. This CDR3 comprises 13 residues. Sequencing used immunoSEQ multiplex PCR; TCRdb keeps in-frame clones, though not all of them. The profile shows 40,000 or so clones, approximately 82% of them singletons. Time point specified: week 47, end of study. The study gave 300 ug of mutant IDH1 20-mer peptide per vaccine dose, with topical imiquimod. These data belong to a study of a mutant IDH1 vaccine in newly diagnosed glioma. Study context: Patients began vaccination 4-6 weeks after radiotherapy alone, or with temozolomide cycles. Sex among treated patients split about 62% male, about 38% female; mean age was roughly 40 years. It was radiotherapy, temozolomide, or both that patients received previously, with most receiving both. Study-wide findings and caveats: Pseudoprogression seemed unlinked to shifts in top peripheral T cell clonotypes.

This specimen consisted of PBMCs, obtained from a glioma patient whose treatment included an IDH1 peptide vaccine. This rearrangement joins TRBV7-2 to TRBJ1-3, with D unresolved. The sequence derives from a young man with glioma. Some clones in this sample may be carry-over from other donors' samples. CDR3 DNA sequence: TGTGCCAGCAGCCACCCGGGCGTAAACACCATATATTTT. As protein: CASSHPGVNTIYF.